This T cell receptor (beta chain) was retrieved from a study of cytomegalovirus exposure and HLA in healthy donors. Findings of the study overall: Rare sequences made up most TCRs, while some public TCRs were found in many donors. CMV serostatus stood as the only immune exposure information on hand. The study flagged some 170 TCR beta chains as cytomegalovirus-associated.

Per germline, CDR1 SGHRS and CDR2 YFSETQ. This CDR3 has 13 residues. V dropped 5 bases and J dropped 1 base, with 9 bases sitting between them. The PCR employed 60 Vbeta primers together with 13 Jbeta primers. Sequencing was performed with immunoSEQ multiplex PCR; in TCRdb, only in-frame clones are kept and a portion is missing. The repertoire includes about 170,000 clones, 70% to 90% of them detected once, and 2.5% sits in the top ten. As regards this clone: Its specificity is unknown.

The chain recombines TRBV5-1 with TRBJ2-5, with D possibly being TRBD2 (6 bases). The sequencing sample was made of PBMCs. The origin of this receptor is a man in his thirties or forties in good health and CMV-seropositive. CDR3 amino acids: CASRREPQETQYF. DNA of the CDR3: TGCGCCAGCAGACGGGAGCCCCAAGAGACCCAGTACTTC. The complete variable domain, with remaining parts taken from reference TRBV5-1 and TRBJ2-5, reads KAGVTQTPRYLIKTRGQQVTLSCSPISGHRSVSWYQQTPGQGLQFLFEYFSETQRNKGNFPGRFSGRQFSNSRSEMNVSTLELGDSALYLCASRREPQETQYFGPGTRLLVL.